A selection of T cell receptor beta chains follows, all from one sample in a study of blood T cell repertoires in COVID-19. Assay: immunoSEQ multiplex PCR; the TCRdb copy retains only in-frame clones and omits some. The sample lists hundreds of thousands of clones; roughly 83% were seen once. The sequenced material came from peripheral blood. Receptors were obtained from a woman aged 80 or older with COVID-19, enrolled during active disease. CDR3s include the opening cysteine and the closing phenylalanine or tryptophan. Fields, in order: V gene, clone size, D gene, J gene, CDR3 DNA, CDR3 protein. D genes are given only for firm matches. Not all rows give a size; the values are once, few, many and, for expanded clones, a class.

>TRBV6-2/TRBV6-3|.|.|TRBJ2-3
TGTGCCAGCAGTAACCGACAGAAGAGCACAGATACGCAGTATTTT
CASSNRQKSTDTQYF
>TRBV5-6|.|.|TRBJ1-1
TGTGCCAGCAGCTTGTGGGTGGGGAGCGCTAACACTGAAGCTTTCTTT
CASSLWVGSANTEAFF
>TRBV7-2|.|TRBD2|TRBJ2-3
TGTGCCAGCAGGCCTGCTAGCGGGGGGGCTGGAGATACGCAGTATTTT
CASRPASGGAGDTQYF
>TRBV15|.|.|TRBJ1-6
TGTGCCACCAGCAGAGAACGGTCTAATTCACCCCTCCACTTT
CATSRERSNSPLHF
>TRBV5-1|once|.|TRBJ1-6
TGCGCCAGCAGCTTGGGGACAGCGCAAAATTCACCCCTCCACTTT
CASSLGTAQNSPLHF
>TRBV9|.|.|TRBJ1-3
TGTGCCAGCAGCGCAACATCCAACTCTGGAAACACCATATATTTT
CASSATSNSGNTIYF
>TRBV12-2|.|.|TRBJ2-1
TGTGCAAGTCGCCCACCCTCAGGGGGAGACTACAATGAGCAGTTCTTC
CASRPPSGGDYNEQFF
>TRBV4-1|.|.|TRBJ1-4
TGCGCCAGCAGCCCCGGGAGTTTGGGTGAAAAACTGTTTTTT
CASSPGSLGEKLFF
>TRBV9|few|TRBD1|TRBJ1-3
TGTGCCAGCAGCGTACGGCAGGGGGCTGGAAACACCATATATTTT
CASSVRQGAGNTIYF
>TRBV18|.|.|TRBJ1-1
TGTGCCAGCTCAAGGGGGAACAGGCATACTGAAGCTTTCTTT
CASSRGNRHTEAFF
>TRBV29-1|once|.|TRBJ1-1
TGCAGCGCCCAGGGACAAATGAACACTGAAGCTTTCTTT
CSAQGQMNTEAFF
>TRBV6-5|.|.|TRBJ2-1
TGTGCCAGCGGTCGGGGATTGAACAATGAGCAGTTCTTC
CASGRGLNNEQFF
>TRBV7-2|.|.|TRBJ1-4
TGTGCCAGCAGCTCTGGAGACGCGGGGGATGAAAAACTGTTTTTT
CASSSGDAGDEKLFF
>TRBV2|.|.|TRBJ1-1
TGTGCCAGCAGTGAACTTGCTGAAGCTTTCTTT
CASSELAEAFF
>TRBV2|.|.|TRBJ1-3
TGTGCCAGTAAAGGGGGTAGCTCTGGAAACACCATATATTTT
CASKGGSSGNTIYF
>TRBV27|.|TRBD1|TRBJ1-6
TGTGCCAGCACCCAGGGGGCCTATAATTCACCCCTCCACTTT
CASTQGAYNSPLHF
>TRBV6-4|.|.|TRBJ1-2
TGTGCCAGCAGTGACTCCGTCGGCTATGGCTACACCTTC
CASSDSVGYGYTF
>TRBV19|.|.|TRBJ1-2
TGTGCCAGTAGTACTCGGGGGAGGACGGACTACACCTTC
CASSTRGRTDYTF
>TRBV3-1/TRBV3-2|.|.|TRBJ1-1
TGTGCCAGCAGCCAAGGGGGCAGGGAGGCTGAAGCTTTCTTT
CASSQGGREAEAFF
>TRBV11-3|.|.|TRBJ2-1
TGTGCCAGCAGCTTAGCCACTTACAATGAGCAGTTCTTC
CASSLATYNEQFF
>TRBV19|.|TRBD1|TRBJ1-6
TGTGCCAGTAACGTTGGGACAGGGACTAATTCACCCCTCCACTTT
CASNVGTGTNSPLHF
>TRBV30|.|.|TRBJ1-1
TGTGCCTGGAGTGTCACAGACAGGAACACTGAAGCTTTCTTT
CAWSVTDRNTEAFF
>TRBV9|.|.|TRBJ2-2
TGTGCCAGCAGCGTAGGGAGGGGCGGAAACACCGGGGAGCTGTTTTTT
CASSVGRGGNTGELFF
>TRBV9|.|TRBD2|TRBJ2-2
TGTGCCAGCAGCGCCACCAAGCCTCTAGCGGGGGGGATCACCGGGGAGCTGTTTTTT
CASSATKPLAGGITGELFF
>TRBV5-4|few|.|TRBJ1-2
TGTGCCAGCAACCCTTACGAGGAGATCTACGGCTACACCTTC
CASNPYEEIYGYTF
>TRBV3-1/TRBV3-2|.|.|TRBJ1-1
TGTGCCAGCAGCCAAGGTGGAGGAGGGACTGAAGCTTTCTTT
CASSQGGGGTEAFF
>TRBV28|.|.|TRBJ2-2
TGTGCCAGCAGTCCCTCGGGAGCGGCCTCTTTCGGGGAGCTGTTTTTT
CASSPSGAASFGELFF
>TRBV7-9|.|.|TRBJ1-4
TGTGCCAGCAGCTTAGTTCCCCAGGATGAAAAACTGTTTTTT
CASSLVPQDEKLFF
>TRBV10-3|.|TRBD2|TRBJ2-1
TGTGCCATCAGCACAACCGGGACTAGCGTGACGAGCTCCTACAATGAGCAGTTCTTC
CAISTTGTSVTSSYNEQFF
>TRBV19|.|TRBD1|TRBJ2-5
TGTGCCAGTAGTTCACAGGGGAGAGAGACCCAGTACTTC
CASSSQGRETQYF
>TRBV1|.|.|TRBJ2-2
TGCACCAGCAGCCACCCAGACGGGACAGAAGACCAGAACACCGGGGAGCTGTTTTTT
CTSSHPDGTEDQNTGELFF
>TRBV7-2|.|TRBD2|TRBJ2-5
TGTGCCAGCAGCACGTCGGGACTAGCGGGGAGGGAGACCCAGTACTTC
CASSTSGLAGRETQYF
>TRBV9|.|.|TRBJ2-7
TGTGCCAGCAGCGCAACGACAGGCTTTTCCTACGAGCAGTACTTC
CASSATTGFSYEQYF